This passage covers 10 T cell receptor beta chains from one sample sequenced in a study of T cells in Graves' hyperthyroidism and ophthalmopathy. TCR beta CDR3 sequences were amplified from RNA transcripts. A set of HTBI primers served as the primers for a first-round RT-PCR of the TCR CDR3. Each CDR3 protein gets one entry after TCRdb re-called the multiplex PCR reads with MiXCR. The sample yields about 560,000 distinct CDR3 sequences, 12% to 15% seen once. Sequenced input: blood. These receptors were obtained from a woman between 35 and 50 years old with Graves' hyperthyroidism.

The chain employs TRBV11-2 and TRBJ1-1; no reliable D call. Germline loops: CDR1 SGHAT, CDR2 FQNNGV. The CDR3 extends over 16 amino acids. V was trimmed by 0 bases and J by 5 bases, leaving 16 bases between them. CDR3 nucleotide sequence: TGTGCCAGCAGCTTAGATTTGTACAGCCCGGGGACTGAAGCTTTCTTT. It yields the protein CASSLDLYSPGTEAFF.

At least ten counts were recorded for this clonotype. The CDR3: CATPSAGGANYGYTF. CDR3 nucleotide sequence: TGTGCCACCCCTTCGGCAGGGGGCGCAAACTATGGCTACACCTTC. The rearrangement links TRBV28 to TRBJ1-2, with 8 bases lining up with TRBD1. Germline CDR1 MDHEN, CDR2 SYDVKM. J was trimmed by 2 bases and V by 10 bases; bases with no gene match: 12. The length of the CDR3 is 15 residues.

The rearrangement uses TRBV7-2 and TRBJ2-7; 9 bases agree with TRBD1. The CDR3 extends over 16 amino acids. V was pared by 5 bases and J by 2 bases, with 10 bases of the junction left unmatched. CDR1 and CDR2 from the germline V gene are SGHTA and FQGNSA. The DNA for the CDR3 is TGTGCCAGCAGCCTGACGGGGGGACAGGGACCCTACGAGCAGTACTTC. This translates into CASSLTGGQGPYEQYF.

As to this clonotype: A much larger clone differs by one base, so this may be a read error. This rearrangement joins TRBV4-1 to TRBJ2-1; TRBD2 is a possible D gene (5 bases). Trimming cost V 1 base and J 3 bases, with 13 bases left between them. CDR3 length equals 16 residues. The germline V gene encodes CDR1 MGHRA and CDR2 YSYEKL. The CDR3 DNA sequence: TGCGCCAGCAGCCAAGGAGGGCGGACCCTCTACAATGAGCAGTTCTTC. Translated: CASSQGGRTLYNEQFF.

The sample holds many counts of this clonotype. The chain is built from TRBV15 and TRBJ2-3; 10 bases agree with TRBD1. This CDR3 has 19 residues. The J segment lost 5 bases and the V segment lost 1 base, leaving 15 bases of the junction unmatched. Germline CDR1 and CDR2: LNHNV and YYDKDF (reference sequence). CDR3 sequence: CATSRVSVSVWDRGDTQYF. The CDR3 coding sequence is TGTGCCACCAGCAGAGTCTCGGTTTCAGTTTGGGACAGGGGAGATACGCAGTATTTT.

This clonotype was counted many times. The chain links TRBV5-1 to TRBJ2-3; TRBD2 matches 11 bases. The germline gives CDR1 SGHRS, CDR2 YFSETQ. CDR3 length: 18 residues. The J segment lost 0 bases and the V segment lost 4 bases, leaving 10 bases of the junction unmatched. The DNA of the CDR3 is TGCGCCAGCAGCCCCAGATACACTAGCGGGGGTAGCACAGATACGCAGTATTTT. Amino acid sequence: CASSPRYTSGGSTDTQYF.

This clonotype was found many times. The chain has TRBV20-1 and TRBJ2-3; possible D gene TRBD2, 6 bases. Trimming shortened V by 3 bases and J by 5 bases, and 12 bases separated the two germline ends. The CDR3 has 13 residues. The V gene's germline CDR1 is DFQATT and CDR2 SNEGSKA (reference sequence). CDR3 sequence reads: CSASQGAGDTQYF. The CDR3 nucleotides read TGCAGTGCTAGCCAGGGAGCGGGAGATACGCAGTATTTT.

This clonotype has ten or more counts. The CDR3 is CASSPSDTEAFF. The CDR3 DNA is TGTGCCAGCTCACCCTCGGACACTGAAGCTTTCTTT. The rearrangement uses TRBV18 and TRBJ1-1; the D is unclear. The V end lost 3 bases, the J end lost 3 bases, and 5 bases lay between the germline ends. Germline V gene lookup returns CDR1 KGHSH and CDR2 LQKENI. This CDR3 comprises 12 residues.

This clonotype came up a few times. The chain joins TRBV12-3 or TRBV12-4 to TRBJ1-2; D gene uncertain. V gave up 5 bases and J gave up 9 bases, with 13 bases separating them. This CDR3 spans 12 amino acids. CDR3 nucleotide sequence: TGTGCCAGCAGTAAGACACAGAGTAGCTACACCTTC. As protein: CASSKTQSSYTF.

This chain uses TRBV28 with TRBJ2-2; 10 bases agree with TRBD1. With V trimmed by 5 bases and J by 4 bases, 4 bases remained unmatched. CDR1 MDHEN and CDR2 SYDVKM come from the germline V gene. CDR3 length: 15 amino acids. The CDR3 protein is CASSIGTGATGELFF. As DNA, the CDR3 is TGTGCCAGCAGTATAGGGACAGGGGCCACCGGGGAGCTGTTTTTT.